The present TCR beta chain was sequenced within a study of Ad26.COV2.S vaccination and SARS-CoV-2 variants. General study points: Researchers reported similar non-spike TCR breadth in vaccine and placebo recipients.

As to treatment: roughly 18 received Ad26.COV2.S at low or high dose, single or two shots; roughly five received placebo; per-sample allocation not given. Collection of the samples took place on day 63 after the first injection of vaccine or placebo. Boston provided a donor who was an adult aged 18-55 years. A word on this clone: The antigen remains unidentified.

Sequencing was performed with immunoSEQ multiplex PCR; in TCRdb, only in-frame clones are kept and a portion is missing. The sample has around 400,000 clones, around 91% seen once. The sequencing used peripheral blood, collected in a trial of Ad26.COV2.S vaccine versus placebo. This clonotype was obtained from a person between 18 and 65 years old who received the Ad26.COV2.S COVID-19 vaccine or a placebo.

Here the CDR3 DNA reads TGTGCCAGCAGGAGGACACCGGATAATTCACCCCTCCACTTT. Translation: CASRRTPDNSPLHF. The gene calls are TRBV6-5 and TRBJ1-6; the D gene is possibly TRBD1 (5 bases). Germline lookup yields CDR1 MNHEY and CDR2 SVGAGI. The length of the CDR3 is 14 residues. Between the trimmed V and J ends, which lost 6 bases and 5 bases, there was a span of 11 bases.